The T cell receptor (beta chain) under discussion was sequenced for a study of neurological immune-mediated disorders. Study-level findings and limits: The greatest TCR clonal expansion appeared in HTLV-1-associated myelopathy and the smallest, falling below healthy controls, in multiple sclerosis. None of the CDR3 amino acid sequences of expanded clones recurred across subjects, suggesting private repertoires in all groups. Association of the multiple sclerosis repertoire cluster with clinical or MRI features was not observed for any feature.

V was shortened by 1 base and J by 2 bases, with 8 bases between the two germline ends. The CDR3 has 14 amino acids. Germline lookup yields CDR1 SGHVS and CDR2 FNYEAQ. The method for making cDNA was 5'RACE, and it used 10-nucleotide random UMIs. TCRdb passed the 5' RACE reads through MiXCR, listing each CDR3 protein once. The sample lists about 46,000 distinct CDR3 sequences; less than 2% were seen once. This clonotype was observed many times. Its target is unknown. The TCR comes from a woman aged 40 to 50 with multiple sclerosis. The chain employs TRBV7-6 and TRBJ1-2; tentatively, D is TRBD1 (5 bases). Specimen: PBMCs. As DNA, the CDR3 is TGTGCCAGCAGCTTAGGACGGGGGAACTATGGCTACACCTTC. As protein: CASSLGRGNYGYTF.